This T cell receptor beta chain was profiled in a study of blood T cell repertoires in COVID-19. As for the study in general: The analysed material was cDNA or gDNA that came from T cells, B-cell-depleted T cells, or PBMCs.

The ends were cut back, 2 bases at V and 7 bases at J, with 12 bases in the middle. The CDR3 has 13 residues. The germline V gene encodes CDR1 SGHTS and CDR2 YDEGEE. Authors' data handling: The authors estimated nucleated cell counts from reference gene primer amplification. Profiled with immunoSEQ multiplex PCR; TCRdb holds only in-frame clones, not every one. V and J calls plus clone size are reproduced from that table; the DNA served to infer D and trimming. Among about 190,000 clones listed, 85% were seen once. The sample comprised peripheral blood. This sequence was found in a woman of 80 years or more with acute or convalescent COVID-19. The chain employs TRBV5-8 and TRBJ1-2; a possible D gene is TRBD1 (5 bases). This chain's CDR3 is CASSFIQEGGYTF. DNA of the CDR3: TGTGCCAGCAGCTTTATACAGGAGGGTGGCTACACCTTC.